One and the same sample provided the 25 T cell receptor beta chains below, sequenced in a study of T cells in Graves' hyperthyroidism and ophthalmopathy. Template material for amplifying TCR beta CDR3 regions consisted of RNA transcripts. Carried out on the TCR CDR3, a first-round RT-PCR used the HTBI primer set. One entry per CDR3 protein results from TCRdb running MiXCR on the multiplex PCR reads. The sample has a few hundred thousand distinct CDR3 sequences, 13% to 15% seen once. Sequencing was carried out using blood. The receptors come from a woman between 25 and 40 years old with Graves' ophthalmopathy.

This clonotype occurred many times. The V call is TRBV5-5, the J call TRBJ1-1, with D perhaps TRBD1 (5 bases). This CDR3 has 14 residues. In germline, CDR1 is SGHKS, CDR2 YYEKEE (reference sequence). Trimming shortened V by 4 bases and J by 5 bases, and 15 bases separated the two germline ends. Written as DNA, the CDR3 is TGTGCCAGCAGCGGACTGGTCGGGGGGACTGAAGCTTTCTTT. It codes for CASSGLVGGTEAFF. The whole variable domain, remainder taken from reference TRBV5-5 and TRBJ1-1, is DAGVTQSPTHLIKTRGQQVTLRCSPISGHKSVSWYQQVLGQGPQFIFQYYEKEERGRGNFPDRFSARQFPNYSSELNVNALLLGDSALYLCASSGLVGGTEAFFGQGTRLTVV.

The table lists this clonotype with a few counts. The chain links TRBV20-1 to TRBJ1-4, with D maybe TRBD1 (5 bases). Looked up from germline, CDR1 is DFQATT and CDR2 is SNEGSKA (reference sequence). Trimming pared 0 bases from V and 0 bases from J, leaving 17 bases between. The CDR3 is made up of 18 amino acids. The CDR3 spells CSARDWGLGRSTNEKLFF. CDR3 in DNA: TGCAGTGCTAGAGATTGGGGCCTGGGCAGATCAACTAATGAAAAACTGTTTTTT.

There are many counts of this clonotype. V usage is TRBV28 and J usage is TRBJ2-7; either TRBD1 or TRBD2 may supply D (5 bases each). CDR3 length: 21 amino acids. The V end was cut by 0 bases, the J end by 3 bases, with 30 bases between. The germline V gene has CDR1 MDHEN and CDR2 SYDVKM. CDR3 in DNA: TGTGCCAGCAGTTTATGGGGACGTAAACCGGCAGAAAAGGCCGGGGACTACGAGCAGTACTTC. Encoded protein: CASSLWGRKPAEKAGDYEQYF.

This clonotype was counted only a few times. J is TRBJ1-3 and V is TRBV6-1; TRBD1 matches 7 bases. The trim removed 5 bases at V and 11 bases at J, leaving 15 bases unmatched. CDR1 is MNHNS, CDR2 SASEGT, per germline. The CDR3 consists of 15 residues. The CDR3 is CASSQPRTGAFSIYF. The CDR3 DNA reads as TGTGCCAGCAGTCAACCCAGGACAGGAGCTTTCTCCATATATTTT.

On this clonotype: A much larger clone differs by one base, so this may be a read error. This CDR3 is missing its conserved last phenylalanine or tryptophan, likely due to a read error. The chain employs TRBV9 and TRBJ2-7; D may be TRBD2 (6 bases). Germline loops: CDR1 SGDLS, CDR2 YYNGEE. The CDR3 runs 15 residues. Trimming left V 4 bases short and J 2 bases short, with 16 bases between. The CDR3 DNA sequence: TGTGCCAGCAGCCCTGGAGATGGACTAACCTACGAGCAGTACTCC. Its translation is CASSPGDGLTYEQYS.

This clonotype came up many times. V gene TRBV29-1 combines with J gene TRBJ1-2; no clear D. The CDR3 loop spans 10 amino acids. Germline CDR1 SQVTM, CDR2 ANQGSEA. V was clipped by 3 bases and J by 8 bases, with 7 bases between them. The CDR3 DNA is TGCAGCGTTGAGGTTGGGGGCTACACCTTC. It translates to CSVEVGGYTF.

This clonotype was recorded at least ten times. V usage is TRBV2 and J usage is TRBJ1-1; D not resolved. V lost 4 bases and J lost 6, with 9 bases in between. Per the germline V gene, CDR1 is SNHLY and CDR2 is FYNNEI. The CDR3 consists of 12 residues. The DNA for the CDR3 is TGTGCCAGCAGTGTTACAAACGCTGAAGCTTTCTTT. Translated: CASSVTNAEAFF.

This clonotype was counted at least ten times. The J gene is TRBJ2-1, the V gene TRBV20-1, with 9 bases identical to TRBD2. The V gene's germline CDR1 is DFQATT and CDR2 SNEGSKA (reference sequence). The CDR3 length is 15 residues. J lost 2 bases, V lost 4 bases, and 6 bases had no gene match. The DNA of the CDR3 is TGCAGTGCTACCTGGACTAGCGACCCCTACAATGAGCAGTTCTTC. Protein sequence: CSATWTSDPYNEQFF.

This clonotype was seen repeatedly, ten times or more. The chain links TRBV7-8 to TRBJ2-5; TRBD1 aligns across 9 bases. The germline V gene has CDR1 SGHVS and CDR2 FQNEAQ. The CDR3 covers 15 residues. The V and J ends lost 4 bases and 5 bases, in that order; junction bases with no gene match: 8. This chain's CDR3 is CASSWGGQGVETQYF. The CDR3, as DNA: TGTGCCAGCAGCTGGGGGGGACAGGGTGTGGAGACCCAGTACTTC. Full variable domain (outside the CDR3, taken from reference TRBV7-8 and TRBJ2-5): GAGVSQSPRYKVAKRGQDVALRCDPISGHVSLFWYQQALGQGPEFLTYFQNEAQLDKSGLPSDRFFAERPEGSVSTLKIQRTQQEDSAVYLCASSWGGQGVETQYFGPGTRLLVL.

The chain is built from TRBV19 and TRBJ2-2, with 9 bases aligning to TRBD2. With 9 bases clipped from V and 6 bases from J, the junction kept 8 bases outside the gene matches. This CDR3 region has 14 residues. Germline V CDR1 and CDR2: LNHDA, SQIVND (reference sequence). The DNA for the CDR3 is TGTGCCAGCCGGCCTGGCGGGGGGGCCGGGGAGCTGTTTTTT. Translating gives CASRPGGGAGELFF.

There are many counts of this clonotype. The chain joins TRBV30 to TRBJ1-1, with 7 bases identical to TRBD1. V lost 3 bases, J lost 3 bases, and 4 bases stayed unmatched. CDR1 is GTSNPN, CDR2 SVGIG, per germline (reference sequence). The CDR3 contains 13 residues. CDR3 amino acids: CAWRVRGDTEAFF. The CDR3 bases are TGTGCCTGGAGGGTCAGGGGGGACACTGAAGCTTTCTTT. Complete variable domain (other parts from reference TRBV30 and TRBJ1-1): SQTIHQWPATLVQPVGSPLSLECTVEGTSNPNLYWYRQAAGRGLQLLFYSVGIGQISSEVPQNLSASRPQDRQFILSSKKLLLSDSGFYLCAWRVRGDTEAFFGQGTRLTVV.

The sample holds many counts of this clonotype. The rearrangement links TRBV6-1 to TRBJ2-3, with 7 bases fitting TRBD2. This CDR3 has 16 amino acids. Germline trimming cut 1 base from V and 2 bases from J; bases unmatched to any gene: 6. Germline V gene data show CDR1 as MNHNS and CDR2 as SASEGT. The CDR3 is CASSEDRRGSTDTQYF. Written as DNA, the CDR3 is TGTGCCAGCAGTGAAGACCGGCGGGGGTCCACAGATACGCAGTATTTT.

With regard to this clonotype: A read error may be the cause here, since a much bigger clone is one base away. This chain joins TRBV28 and TRBJ1-2; 8 nucleotides line up with TRBD1. Germline V gene sequence: CDR1 MDHEN, CDR2 SYDVKM. V lost 8 bases and J lost 10; bases outside the gene matches: 9. This CDR3 contains 12 residues. The CDR3 DNA sequence: TGTGCCAGCCTCAGGGGGCATCATGACTACACCTTC. It encodes CASLRGHHDYTF.

This clonotype was seen many times. This chain links TRBV6-1 with TRBJ2-7; 7 nucleotides line up with TRBD2. This CDR3 comprises 13 residues. V shed 8 bases and J 2 bases; nucleotides not matched to a gene: 6. Germline CDR1 reads MNHNS; CDR2 reads SASEGT. CDR3 sequence: CASWSGVAYEQYF. Here the CDR3 DNA reads TGTGCCAGCTGGAGCGGGGTAGCCTACGAGCAGTACTTC.

This chain connects TRBV6-1 to TRBJ1-4, with TRBD1 identical over 9 bases. The CDR3 spans 15 residues. Per germline, CDR1 MNHNS and CDR2 SASEGT. V shed 2 bases, J shed 8 bases, and the junction held 6 bases outside the gene matches. In nucleotides, the CDR3 is TGTGCCAGCAGTGAACGGGGACAGGGTGGCGAAAAACTGTTTTTT. This gives the protein CASSERGQGGEKLFF.

The chain uses TRBV5-1 and TRBJ2-5; D gene unclear. Germline CDR1 reads SGHRS; CDR2 reads YFSETQ. V was cut by 0 bases and J by 1 base, with 10 bases left in between. This CDR3 contains 15 residues. CDR3 DNA sequence: TGCGCCAGCAGCTTGGGTGGTCTCCCCCAAGAGACCCAGTACTTC. Encoded protein: CASSLGGLPQETQYF.

This clonotype showed up many times. This rearrangement joins TRBV30 to TRBJ2-5; maybe TRBD2 (5 bases). The CDR3 has 17 amino acids. CDR1 GTSNPN and CDR2 SVGIG come from the germline V gene (reference sequence). V lost 2 bases and J 4 bases, leaving 23 bases between the germline ends. The CDR3 DNA sequence: TGTGCCTGGAGTCTCGACCCAGCGGTCCCCGGACGAGAGACCCAGTACTTC. It encodes CAWSLDPAVPGRETQYF.

At least ten counts were recorded for this clonotype. The genes are TRBV28 and TRBJ2-1, with 8 bases that match TRBD2. Germline CDR1 and CDR2: MDHEN and SYDVKM. The CDR3 is made up of 15 amino acids. V shed 5 bases, J shed 9 bases, and the junction held 12 bases outside the gene matches. The CDR3 DNA reads as TGTGCCAGCAGTCCCCTCGCGGGGGGCAGGGTTGAGCAGTTCTTC. Its translation: CASSPLAGGRVEQFF.

This clonotype was seen a handful of times. The chain combines TRBV20-1 with TRBJ2-1; TRBD2 matches at 12 bases. This CDR3 region has 11 residues. The germline CDR1 and CDR2 sequences are DFQATT and SNEGSKA (reference sequence). The CDR3 bases are TGCAGCCTAGCGGGGGGGCTTGAGCAGTTCTTC. Translated: CSLAGGLEQFF.

This clonotype was seen at least ten times. The chain joins TRBV20-1 to TRBJ2-7; TRBD1 matches 11 bases. The CDR3 sequence is 13 residues long. Germline assignment: CDR1 DFQATT and CDR2 SNEGSKA (reference sequence). J gave up 6 bases and V 5 bases, and 6 bases lay outside the gene matches. The DNA of the CDR3 is TGCAGTGCTTGGGCCGGGACAGGGGGCGAGCAGTACTTC. It encodes CSAWAGTGGEQYF.

V gene TRBV4-2 combines with J gene TRBJ2-1, with no clear D. The CDR3 runs 15 residues. The germline gives CDR1 LGHNA, CDR2 YNFKEQ. Trimming took off 0 bases at V and 10 bases at J, with 16 bases between the two ends. Here the CDR3 DNA reads TGTGCCAGCAGCCAAGATTTGGCAGCCCGAAACGAGCAGTTCTTC. Protein: CASSQDLAARNEQFF.

This clonotype was seen ten or more times. V gene TRBV20-1 combines with J gene TRBJ2-5; tentatively, D is TRBD2 (7 bases). CDR1 DFQATT and CDR2 SNEGSKA come from the germline V gene (reference sequence). This CDR3 is 12 amino acids long. The CDR3 DNA reads as TGCAGCACCCGAGGGGGGGGAGAGACCCAGTACTTC. Its protein product is CSTRGGGETQYF.

Many counts were recorded for this clonotype. V usage is TRBV7-2 and J usage is TRBJ1-5, with D possibly TRBD1 on 5 matching bases. Per the germline V gene, CDR1 is SGHTA and CDR2 is FQGNSA. CDR3 size: 14 residues. V was trimmed by 1 base and J by 2 bases, leaving 6 bases between them. The CDR3 reads CASSLGGRNQPQHF. The CDR3 nucleotides are TGTGCCAGCAGCTTAGGGGGACGCAATCAGCCCCAGCATTTT.

This clonotype was counted at least ten times. V usage is TRBV3-1 and J usage is TRBJ1-2; D is uncertain. The CDR3 has 16 amino acids. Trimming took 0 bases from V and 2 from J, leaving 13 bases between them. From germline, CDR1 is LGHDT and CDR2 YNNKEL (reference sequence). The CDR3 nucleotides are TGTGCCAGCAGCCAAGATCTGGTACAGCACAACTATGGCTACACCTTC. The encoded protein is CASSQDLVQHNYGYTF.

Notes on this clonotype: Possible read error: a much larger clone is one base away. This CDR3 is missing its conserved last phenylalanine or tryptophan, likely due to a read error. The J gene is TRBJ2-2, the V gene TRBV28; D may match TRBD1 or TRBD2 (5 bases each). Germline-derived CDR1 and CDR2 are MDHEN and SYDVKM. The V and J ends lost 10 bases and 2 bases respectively, with 11 bases between them. The CDR3 runs 13 residues. Here the CDR3 reads CAIRETNTGELFL. The CDR3, as DNA: TGTGCCATCAGGGAGACTAACACCGGGGAGCTGTTTCTT.